The clone carrying this T cell receptor beta chain was recorded at least ten times. Its antigen is still unknown. CDR3 length equals 14 residues. Trimming pared 2 bases from V and 8 bases from J, leaving 16 bases between. In germline, CDR1 is DFQATT, CDR2 SNEGSKA (reference sequence). These data are taken from a study of response to subunit inactivated influenza vaccine. Study-level results: T cells newly recruited by each seasonal influenza vaccination are few, the authors suggested.

One entry per CDR3 protein, called by TCRdb with MiXCR from the RT-PCR reads. The sample lists some 300,000 distinct CDR3 sequences; around 22% were seen once. Here the sequenced sample was PBMCs from blood, taken less than 22 months after vaccination. This receptor was identified in a man aged 45-69 years who received an inactivated influenza vaccine. The chain combines TRBV20-1 with TRBJ1-5; D is perhaps TRBD1 (5 bases). The CDR3 is CSARKGGAEKPQHF. CDR3 nucleotide sequence: TGCAGTGCTAGAAAGGGAGGGGCGGAGAAGCCCCAGCATTTT.